This T cell receptor (beta chain) was obtained from a study of T cells in Graves' hyperthyroidism and ophthalmopathy. Graves' hyperthyroidism was deemed stable given no ophthalmopathy progression within 18 months. An approximately 10 ml volume of fresh peripheral blood provided the PBMCs. This clonotype was observed many times. The CDR3 sequence is 13 residues long. The germline V gene has CDR1 MGHDK and CDR2 SYGVNS. The V gene lost 5 bases and the J gene lost 0 bases, with 8 bases spanning the gap. Amplification yielded TCR beta CDR3 regions, with RNA transcripts as the source. Primed by the HTBI set, a first-round RT-PCR was run on the TCR CDR3. In TCRdb, the multiplex PCR reads were re-called with MiXCR into one record per CDR3 protein. The repertoire holds about 350,000 distinct CDR3 sequences, approximately 15% seen once, with approximately 23% in the top ten.

Sequencing was done on a sample of blood. This receptor was obtained from a woman aged 25-40 years with Graves' hyperthyroidism. The chain uses TRBV25-1 and TRBJ2-7; no clear D. The CDR3 spells CASSLKTSYEQYF. The CDR3 nucleotides are TGTGCCAGCAGTCTTAAGACCTCCTACGAGCAGTACTTC.